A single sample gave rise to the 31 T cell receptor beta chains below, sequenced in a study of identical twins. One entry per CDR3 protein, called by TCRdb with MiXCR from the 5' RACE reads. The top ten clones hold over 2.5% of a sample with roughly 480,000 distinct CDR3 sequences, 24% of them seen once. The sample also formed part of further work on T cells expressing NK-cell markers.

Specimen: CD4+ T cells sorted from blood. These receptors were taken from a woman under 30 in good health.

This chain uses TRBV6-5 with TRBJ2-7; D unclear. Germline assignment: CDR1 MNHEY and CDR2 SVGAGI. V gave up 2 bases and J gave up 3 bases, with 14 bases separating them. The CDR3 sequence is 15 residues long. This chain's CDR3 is CASSYAGVGNYEQYF. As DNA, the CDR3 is TGTGCCAGCAGTTACGCCGGAGTGGGGAACTACGAGCAGTACTTC.

The CDR3 coding sequence is TGTGCCAGCAGCCGGGCGATAGAACGACTAGCGGGGACCTACAATGAGCAGTTCTTC. Protein sequence: CASSRAIERLAGTYNEQFF. The V gene is TRBV3-1, the J gene TRBJ2-1, with 11 bases identical to TRBD2. Germline V gene lookup returns CDR1 LGHDT and CDR2 YNNKEL (reference sequence). The CDR3 runs 19 residues. The ends lost 4 bases at V and 2 bases at J; junction bases unmatched: 13.

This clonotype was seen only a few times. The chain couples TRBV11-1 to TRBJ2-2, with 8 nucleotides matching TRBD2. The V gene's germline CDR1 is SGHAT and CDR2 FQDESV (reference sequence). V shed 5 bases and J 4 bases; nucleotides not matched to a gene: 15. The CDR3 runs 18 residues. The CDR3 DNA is TGTGCCAGCAGCCCAGTTAGCCGGGAGGGCCGTTTCACCGGGGAGCTGTTTTTT. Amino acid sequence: CASSPVSREGRFTGELFF.

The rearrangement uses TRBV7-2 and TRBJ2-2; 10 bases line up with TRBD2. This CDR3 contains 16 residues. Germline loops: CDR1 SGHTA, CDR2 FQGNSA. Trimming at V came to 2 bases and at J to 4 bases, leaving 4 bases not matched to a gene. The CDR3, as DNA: TGTGCCAGCAGCTTACGCCTAGCGGGAGTCACCGGGGAGCTGTTTTTT. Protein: CASSLRLAGVTGELFF. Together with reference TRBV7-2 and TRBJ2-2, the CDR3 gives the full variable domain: GAGVSQSPSNKVTEKGKDVELRCDPISGHTALYWYRQSLGQGLEFLIYFQGNSAPDKSGLPSDRFSAERTGGSVSTLTIQRTQQEDSAVYLCASSLRLAGVTGELFFGEGSRLTVL.

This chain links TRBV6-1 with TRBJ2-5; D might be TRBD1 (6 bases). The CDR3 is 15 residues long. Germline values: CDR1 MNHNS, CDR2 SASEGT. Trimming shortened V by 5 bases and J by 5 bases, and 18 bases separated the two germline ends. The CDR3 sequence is CASSPRDPRGETQYF. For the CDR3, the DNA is TGTGCCAGCAGTCCTCGGGACCCGAGGGGGGAGACCCAGTACTTC.

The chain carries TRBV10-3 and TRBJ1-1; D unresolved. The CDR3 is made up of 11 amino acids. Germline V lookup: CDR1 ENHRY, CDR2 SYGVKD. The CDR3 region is CRTRSNTEAFF. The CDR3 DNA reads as TGTCGAACACGGAGCAACACTGAAGCTTTCTTT.

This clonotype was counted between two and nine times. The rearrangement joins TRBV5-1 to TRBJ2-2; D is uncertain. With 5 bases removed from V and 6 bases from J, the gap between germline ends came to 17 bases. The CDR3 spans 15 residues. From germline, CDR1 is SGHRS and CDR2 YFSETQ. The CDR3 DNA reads TGCGCCAGCAGTCATTTAGAAGTGGGCGCCGGGGAGCTGTTTTTT. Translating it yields CASSHLEVGAGELFF. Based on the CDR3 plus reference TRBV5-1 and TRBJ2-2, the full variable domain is KAGVTQTPRYLIKTRGQQVTLSCSPISGHRSVSWYQQTPGQGLQFLFEYFSETQRNKGNFPGRFSGRQFSNSRSEMNVSTLELGDSALYLCASSHLEVGAGELFFGEGSRLTVL.

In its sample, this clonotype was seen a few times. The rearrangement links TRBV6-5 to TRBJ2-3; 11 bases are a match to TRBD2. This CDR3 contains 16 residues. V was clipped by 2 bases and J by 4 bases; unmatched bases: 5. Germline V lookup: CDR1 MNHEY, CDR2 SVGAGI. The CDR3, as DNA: TGTGCCAGCAGTTACCGTAGCGGGAGGGCCGCAGATACGCAGTATTTT. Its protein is CASSYRSGRAADTQYF.

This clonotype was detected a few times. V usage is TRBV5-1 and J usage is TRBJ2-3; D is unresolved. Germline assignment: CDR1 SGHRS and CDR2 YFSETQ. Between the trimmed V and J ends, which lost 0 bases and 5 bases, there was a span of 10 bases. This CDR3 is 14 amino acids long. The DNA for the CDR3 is TGCGCCAGCAGCTTGGCGCAAGGCTTAGATACGCAGTATTTT. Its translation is CASSLAQGLDTQYF.

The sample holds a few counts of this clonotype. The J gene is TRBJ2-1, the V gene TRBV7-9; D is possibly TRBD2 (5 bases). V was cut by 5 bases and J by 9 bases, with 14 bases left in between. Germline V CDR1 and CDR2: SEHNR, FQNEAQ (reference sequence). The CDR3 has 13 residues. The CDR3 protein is CASSAPGVREQFF. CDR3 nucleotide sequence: TGTGCCAGCAGCGCCCCCGGGGTCCGTGAGCAGTTCTTC.

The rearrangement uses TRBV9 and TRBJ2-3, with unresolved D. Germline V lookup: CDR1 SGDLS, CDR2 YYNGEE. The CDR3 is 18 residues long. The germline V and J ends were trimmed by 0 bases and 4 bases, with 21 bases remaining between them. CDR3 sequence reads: CASSVGKRPLSLADTQYF. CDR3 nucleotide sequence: TGTGCCAGCAGCGTAGGAAAGCGACCCCTCAGCCTTGCAGATACGCAGTATTTT.

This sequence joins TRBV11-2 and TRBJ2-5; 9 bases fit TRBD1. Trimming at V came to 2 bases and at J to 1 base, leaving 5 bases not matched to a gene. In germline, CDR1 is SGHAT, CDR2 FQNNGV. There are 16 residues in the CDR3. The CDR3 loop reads CASSLPGTGTQETQYF. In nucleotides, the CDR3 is TGTGCCAGCAGCTTACCTGGGACAGGGACCCAAGAGACCCAGTACTTC.

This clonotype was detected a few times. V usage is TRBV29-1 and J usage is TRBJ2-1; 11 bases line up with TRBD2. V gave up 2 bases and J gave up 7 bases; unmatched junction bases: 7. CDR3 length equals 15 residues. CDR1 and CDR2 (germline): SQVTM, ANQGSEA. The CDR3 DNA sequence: TGCAGCGTTGAAATAGCGGGAGGGCCTATAAATGAGCAGTTCTTC. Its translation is CSVEIAGGPINEQFF.

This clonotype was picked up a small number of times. The CDR3 nucleotides are TGTGCCATCGGGGAAACCGGGACAGGGGACGAGACCCAGTACTTC. This translates into CAIGETGTGDETQYF. This chain uses TRBV10-3 with TRBJ2-5; TRBD1 agrees at 10 bases. CDR1 is ENHRY and CDR2 is SYGVKD in the germline V gene. The junction had 11 bases not matched to a gene; V was cut back by 8 bases and J by 5 bases. This CDR3 region has 15 residues.

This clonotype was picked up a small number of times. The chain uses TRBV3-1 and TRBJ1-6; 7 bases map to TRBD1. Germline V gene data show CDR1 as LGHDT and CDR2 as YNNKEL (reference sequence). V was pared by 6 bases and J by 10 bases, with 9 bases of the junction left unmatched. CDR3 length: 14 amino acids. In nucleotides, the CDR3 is TGTGCCAGCAGTCGCGACAGGGATAGATCACCCCTCCACTTT. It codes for CASSRDRDRSPLHF.

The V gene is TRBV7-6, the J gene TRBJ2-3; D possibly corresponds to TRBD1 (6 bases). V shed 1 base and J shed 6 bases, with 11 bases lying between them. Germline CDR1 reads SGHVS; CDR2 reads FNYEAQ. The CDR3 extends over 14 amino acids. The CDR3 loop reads CASSLEGVSDTQYF. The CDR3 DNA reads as TGTGCCAGCAGCTTAGAGGGGGTTTCGGATACGCAGTATTTT.

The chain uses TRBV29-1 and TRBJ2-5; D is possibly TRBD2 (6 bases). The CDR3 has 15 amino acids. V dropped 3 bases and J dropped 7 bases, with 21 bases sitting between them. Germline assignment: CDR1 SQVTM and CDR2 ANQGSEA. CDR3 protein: CSVDGTSTTGRTQYF. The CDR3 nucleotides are TGCAGCGTTGATGGGACTTCGACTACGGGTCGGACCCAGTACTTC.

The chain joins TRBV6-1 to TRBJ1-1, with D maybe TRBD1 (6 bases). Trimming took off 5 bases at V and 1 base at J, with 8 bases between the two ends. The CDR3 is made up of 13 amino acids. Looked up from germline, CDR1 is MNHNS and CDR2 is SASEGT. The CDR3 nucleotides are TGTGCCAGCAGTAAGACAGGGAACACTGAAGCTTTCTTT. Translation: CASSKTGNTEAFF.

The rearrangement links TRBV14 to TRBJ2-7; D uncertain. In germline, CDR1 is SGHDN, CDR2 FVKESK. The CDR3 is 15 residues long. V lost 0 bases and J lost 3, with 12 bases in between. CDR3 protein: CASSQDHGSNYEQYF. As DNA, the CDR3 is TGTGCCAGCAGCCAAGATCATGGCAGCAACTACGAGCAGTACTTC.

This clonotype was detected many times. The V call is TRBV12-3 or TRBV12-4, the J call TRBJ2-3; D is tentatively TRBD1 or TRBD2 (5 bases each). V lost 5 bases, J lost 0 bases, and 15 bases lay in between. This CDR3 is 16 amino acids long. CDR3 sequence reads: CASSRTGTASTDTQYF. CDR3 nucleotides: TGTGCCAGCAGTCGTACCGGGACCGCCAGCACAGATACGCAGTATTTT.

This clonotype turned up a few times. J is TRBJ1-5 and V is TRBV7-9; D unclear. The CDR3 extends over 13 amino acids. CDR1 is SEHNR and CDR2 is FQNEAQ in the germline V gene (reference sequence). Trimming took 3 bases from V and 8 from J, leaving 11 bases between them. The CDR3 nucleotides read TGTGCCAGCAGCTTGGACCAAAGGGAGCCCCAGCATTTT. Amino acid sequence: CASSLDQREPQHF.

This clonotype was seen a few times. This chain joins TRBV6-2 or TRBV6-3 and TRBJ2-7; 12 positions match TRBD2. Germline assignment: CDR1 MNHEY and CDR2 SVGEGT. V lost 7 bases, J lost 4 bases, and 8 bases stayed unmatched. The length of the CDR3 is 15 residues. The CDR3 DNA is TGTGCCAGCACCGGAGGACTAGCGGGGTTTTACGAGCAGTACTTC. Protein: CASTGGLAGFYEQYF.

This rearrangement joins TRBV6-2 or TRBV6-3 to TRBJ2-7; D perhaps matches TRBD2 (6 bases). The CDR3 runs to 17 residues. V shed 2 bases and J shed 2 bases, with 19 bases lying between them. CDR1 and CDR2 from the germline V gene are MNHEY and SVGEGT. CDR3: CASSYPGVAERPYEQYF. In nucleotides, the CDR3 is TGTGCCAGCAGTTACCCCGGGGTAGCGGAAAGGCCCTACGAGCAGTACTTC.

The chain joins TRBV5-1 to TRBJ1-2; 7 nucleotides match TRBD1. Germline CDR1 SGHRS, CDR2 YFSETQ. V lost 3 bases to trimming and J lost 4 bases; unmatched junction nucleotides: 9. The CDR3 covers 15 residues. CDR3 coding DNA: TGCGCCAGCAGCTACCAAACAGGGGACGGCTATGGCTACACCTTC. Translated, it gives CASSYQTGDGYGYTF.

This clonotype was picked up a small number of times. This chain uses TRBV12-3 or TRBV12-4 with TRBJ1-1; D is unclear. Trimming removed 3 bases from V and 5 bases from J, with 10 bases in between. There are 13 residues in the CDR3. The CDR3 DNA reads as TGTGCCAGCAGTTTTAATTCGGAGACTGAAGCTTTCTTT. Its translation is CASSFNSETEAFF.

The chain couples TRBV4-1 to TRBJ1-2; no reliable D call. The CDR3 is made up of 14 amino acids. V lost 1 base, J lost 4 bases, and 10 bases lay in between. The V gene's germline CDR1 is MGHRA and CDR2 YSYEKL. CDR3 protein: CASSQGIEVYGYTF. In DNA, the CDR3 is TGCGCCAGCAGCCAAGGTATAGAGGTCTATGGCTACACCTTC.

The CDR3 protein is CSAGRGVYSTDTQYF. The CDR3 coding sequence is TGCAGTGCAGGGCGGGGGGTCTATAGCACAGATACGCAGTATTTT. The chain combines TRBV20-1 with TRBJ2-3, with 8 nucleotides matching TRBD2. The V segment lost 6 bases and the J segment 0 bases; nucleotides outside the gene matches: 8. The CDR3 totals 15 residues. From germline, CDR1 is DFQATT and CDR2 SNEGSKA (reference sequence).

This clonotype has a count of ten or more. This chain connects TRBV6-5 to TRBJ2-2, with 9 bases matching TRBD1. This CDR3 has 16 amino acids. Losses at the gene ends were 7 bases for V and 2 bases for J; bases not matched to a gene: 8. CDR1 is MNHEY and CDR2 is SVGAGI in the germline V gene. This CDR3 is CASNSRDRVNTGELFF. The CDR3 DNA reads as TGTGCCAGCAATTCTCGGGACAGGGTTAACACCGGGGAGCTGTTTTTT.

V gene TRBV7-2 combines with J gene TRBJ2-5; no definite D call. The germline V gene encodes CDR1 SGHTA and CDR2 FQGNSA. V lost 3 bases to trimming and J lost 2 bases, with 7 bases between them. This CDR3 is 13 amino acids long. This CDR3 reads CASSLSQQETQYF. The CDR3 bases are TGTGCCAGCAGCTTGTCTCAGCAAGAGACCCAGTACTTC.

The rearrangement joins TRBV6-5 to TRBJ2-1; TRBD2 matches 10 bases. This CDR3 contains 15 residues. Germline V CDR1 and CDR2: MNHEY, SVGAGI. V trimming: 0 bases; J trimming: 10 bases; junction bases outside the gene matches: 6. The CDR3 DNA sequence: TGTGCCAGCAGTTACTCGAACCTAGCGGGAGACGAGCAGTTCTTC. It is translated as CASSYSNLAGDEQFF.

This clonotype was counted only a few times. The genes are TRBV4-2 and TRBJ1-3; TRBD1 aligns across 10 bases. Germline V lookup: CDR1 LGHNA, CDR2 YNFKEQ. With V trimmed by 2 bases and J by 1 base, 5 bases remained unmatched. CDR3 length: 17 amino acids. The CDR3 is CASSQTPGQGSGNTIYF. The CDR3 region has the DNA TGTGCCAGCAGCCAAACTCCGGGACAGGGGTCTGGAAACACCATATATTTT.